This T cell receptor beta chain is from a study of human T cells and chemical hapten exposure (dated by TCRdb to 2020 to 2023). Some background on the complete study: For sensitization, 2% DPC in acetone was applied to an approximately 2 cm by approximately 2 cm area of upper inner arm skin. Blood for TCR sequencing was provided by twenty-nine alopecia patients at one to four time points (pre-sensitization, 2, 6 and 24 weeks). The mostly female patient cohort included alopecia areata with under or over 50% scalp involvement, alopecia totalis and alopecia universalis. Blood samples were taken from patients before sensitization (week 0) and then at 2, 6 and about 24 weeks after DPC sensitization. Weekly therapeutic DPC doses were additionally applied to the scalp of patients throughout the approximately 24-week study period. The libraries were sequenced as a pool, and the TCR yield per sample differed mostly because of small variations in library volumes within the pool. Patch tests used Finn chambers with 0.01% DPC on the upper back, scored after 6 days by International Contact Dermatitis Research Group standards. In alopecia patients, the study followed how the peripheral blood TCR repertoire changed in vivo over primary and secondary sensitization to diphenylcyclopropenone (DPC), a hapten. What the study reported, not specific to this receptor: After repeated subsampling, changes were observed in the strength of the expansion versus patch-test correlation and in the threshold at which the correlation became significant. Expanded TCRs formed significantly more large CDR3 similarity clusters than pre-sensitization or healthy control sets, consistent with antigen-driven responses. DPC sensitization did not change how many TCRs were above 1 in 1000 frequency, and no evidence was found of alterations in global repertoire structure. Patch test score correlated positively with the number of PT1 expanded TCRs, reaching significance at thresholds 8, 16 and 32 but not at 4. All patients had alopecia, a presumed autoimmune disease, so their immune response might differ from that of healthy individuals.

Via the germline V gene, CDR1 is KGHSH and CDR2 LQKENI. At the junction V is shortened by 6 bases and J by 7 bases; bases outside the gene matches: 5. From its cysteine to its phenylalanine, the CDR3 spans 12 amino acids. Of the read, only the CDR3 DNA is kept; its 36 bases are in frame from base 1. To prepare the library, RACE was applied. These reads were obtained on a NextSeq 500. During library preparation, unique molecular identifiers were attached to individual cDNA molecules so that TCRs could be counted in a quantitative, reproducible way. Both TCR alpha and TCR beta chains were sequenced from each blood RNA sample. Concerning the study's data processing: A median of about 89,000 TCRs per sample was observed, with a range of about 23,224 to 690,600. The Decombinator software suite was used to annotate V, J and CDR3 in the TCR reads. To make PS versus PT1 abundance plots, every sample was subsampled to the same number of TCRs (28,000). Expanded TCRs were defined as absent before sensitization and observed at least eight times at the 2-week time point. In-frame beta chains were kept once TCRdb had trimmed the public reads at Q25 with fastp and called clones with MiXCR. Records with the same CDR3 protein are collapsed into one entry carrying the most frequent genes and DNA. The V and J calls reflect TCRdb's pipeline rather than the authors' work. The sample has about 89,000 distinct CDR3 sequences on record, around 13% of them singletons. In total, the top ten clones hold around 5.8% of the sample.

This sample's time point label indicates: patch test 3, about 24 weeks after DPC sensitization. The sample's treatment or condition label, in plain terms: therapeutic diphenylcyclopropenone sensitization with weekly scalp DPC. At every patch-test visit, the blood draw took place before the patch test was put on. To be eligible, patients had to be aged 18 to 70, diagnosed with alopecia and judged suitable for DPC therapy, while pregnant patients were excluded. Total RNA was extracted from unfractionated whole blood that had been collected in Tempus Blood RNA tubes. Concerning this clonotype itself: No antigen is known for it. Base qualities are missing; no much larger clone stands one base away.

The sample here was whole blood, taken in connection with sensitization to the hapten diphenylcyclopropenone (DPC). The sequence joins TRBV18 to TRBJ1-1; TRBD1 lines up with 7 middle nucleotides. The origin of this receptor is a woman between 50 and 59 years old with alopecia areata. Some clones in this sample may be carry-over from other donors' samples. The CDR3 has the sequence CASSQDRIEAFF. The sequence in DNA is TGTGCCAGCTCGCAGGACAGGATTGAAGCTTTCTTT.